This T cell receptor beta chain comes out of a study of cytomegalovirus exposure and HLA in healthy donors. Researchers ran the PCR with 60 Vbeta and 13 Jbeta primers. Measured with immunoSEQ multiplex PCR; TCRdb has only the in-frame clones, and not every one. The sample comprises under 200,000 clones, about 88% of which are singletons, and roughly 0.32% rests with the top ten. CDR1 and CDR2 from the germline V gene are MDHEN and SYDVKM. The length of the CDR3 is 14 residues. Trimming took off 3 bases at V and 2 bases at J, with 11 bases between the two ends. The rearrangement links TRBV28 to TRBJ2-7; tentative D call: TRBD1 (6 bases). Specimen: PBMCs. This TCR was sampled from a woman aged 25 to 45 in good health and CMV-seronegative. In DNA, the CDR3 is TGTGCCAGCAGTTTCTTTACAGGGCCCTACGAGCAGTACTTC. Encoded protein: CASSFFTGPYEQYF.